The next 4 T cell receptor beta chains were all read from a single sample in a study of T cells after yellow fever vaccination. TCRdb re-called the 5' RACE reads with MiXCR, one entry per CDR3 protein. The sample comprises some 300,000 distinct CDR3 sequences, around 3.6% of which are singletons, and about 20% rests with the top ten. Material: PBMCs, obtained on the day of the yellow fever booster vaccination. All receptors derive from a man between 18 and 35 years old who received the YFV17D yellow fever vaccine.

This clonotype has ten or more counts. This sequence joins TRBV7-2 and TRBJ2-7; D possibly corresponds to TRBD1 (6 bases). This CDR3 contains 14 residues. Looked up from germline, CDR1 is SGHTA and CDR2 is FQGNSA. V was trimmed by 8 bases and J by 2 bases, leaving 16 bases between them. The CDR3 sequence is CASQGSGQPYEQYF. Written as DNA, the CDR3 is TGTGCCAGCCAAGGATCCGGACAGCCCTACGAGCAGTACTTC.

The chain couples TRBV19 to TRBJ2-1, with 8 nucleotides matching TRBD1. Trimming at V came to 1 base and at J to 8 bases, leaving 10 bases not matched to a gene. Germline loops: CDR1 LNHDA, CDR2 SQIVND (reference sequence). The CDR3 length is 16 residues. The CDR3 bases are TGTGCCAGTAGTATAGCCCCTGGACAGGGTCGGGATGAGCAGTTCTTC. Translating it yields CASSIAPGQGRDEQFF.

The rearrangement links TRBV5-5 to TRBJ2-3; D is uncertain. Trimming took off 4 bases at V and 1 base at J, with 10 bases between the two ends. The germline V gene has CDR1 SGHKS and CDR2 YYEKEE (reference sequence). The CDR3 extends over 14 amino acids. DNA for the CDR3: TGTGCCAGCAGCCCGCCGGACGGCACAGATACGCAGTATTTT. The encoded protein is CASSPPDGTDTQYF.

This clonotype was counted at least ten times. The CDR3 region is CASSFLSGGAPSTGELFF. The CDR3 bases are TGTGCCAGCAGCTTCCTTAGCGGGGGCGCACCGTCTACCGGGGAGCTGTTTTTT. The V gene is TRBV7-3, the J gene TRBJ2-2, with 9 positions matching TRBD2. This CDR3 is built from 18 residues. V lost 3 bases to trimming and J lost 5 bases; unmatched junction nucleotides: 13. In germline, CDR1 is SGHTA, CDR2 FQGTGA.